This T cell receptor (beta chain) was documented in a study of T cells in Graves' hyperthyroidism and ophthalmopathy. Study-wide points: Model predictions of ophthalmopathy came a median approximately 6.8 months before onset.

Stability of Graves' hyperthyroidism was defined as absent ophthalmopathy progression within 18 months. Patients aged 18 to 65 had newly diagnosed hyperthyroidism of under 2 months' duration. It was 8.5 to 10 ml of fresh peripheral blood that supplied the PBMCs. To note about this clonotype: Its cognate antigen is unknown.

V lost 4 bases and J lost 4, with 10 bases in between. Germline lookup yields CDR1 LGHDT and CDR2 YNNKEL (reference sequence). This CDR3 spans 14 amino acids. RNA transcripts served as the template for amplifying TCR beta CDR3 regions. Carried out on the TCR CDR3, a first-round RT-PCR used the HTBI primer set. TCRdb itself ran the multiplex PCR reads through MiXCR, one entry per CDR3 protein. The profile covers around 340,000 distinct CDR3 sequences, with roughly 15% appearing a single time and 33% taken by the ten largest. Specimen: blood. V usage is TRBV3-1 and J usage is TRBJ2-2; D is possibly TRBD1 or TRBD2 (5 bases each). The clonotype was recovered from a man aged 25-45 years with Graves' hyperthyroidism. CDR3 in amino acids: CASSRTRGTGELFF. CDR3 sequence (DNA): TGTGCCAGCAGCCGCACGAGGGGCACCGGGGAGCTGTTTTTT.